This T cell receptor (beta chain) was retrieved from a study of tumor-infiltrating lymphocytes in primary liver carcinoma. On the study more broadly: The patients included men and women who were aged 30 to 69 years.

In this sample, this clonotype turned up a few times. With a constant-region primer, TCR beta cDNA was made from 500 ng of total RNA. Slightly modified ARM-PCR, run as three nested multiplex PCR rounds, produced the TCR beta libraries. The first two PCR rounds used TRBV1-TRBV30 forward primers with a C-beta reverse primer, nine to eleven cycles each. TCRdb recomputed calls from the multiplex PCR reads with MiXCR, one row per CDR3 protein. The sample carries 190,000 or so distinct CDR3 sequences, less than 70% recorded once. Trimming at V came to 9 bases and at J to 9 bases, leaving 21 bases not matched to a gene. Germline-derived CDR1 and CDR2 are LGHNA and YNFKEQ. This CDR3 region has 17 residues. Unsorted whole blood supplied the RNA, and germline DNA was extracted too.

The material sequenced was peripheral blood. The chain uses TRBV4-2 and TRBJ2-1, with 9 nucleotides matching TRBD2. The clonotype comes from a woman in her sixties with primary liver carcinoma and hepatitis B virus infection. Written as DNA, the CDR3 is TGTGCCAGTAATGGACTAGCGAGACCGTCCGGCGTTGGTGAGCAGTTCTTC. Protein product: CASNGLARPSGVGEQFF.